These T cell receptor beta chains were read from a single sample in a study of PD-1 blockade in classical Hodgkin lymphoma. The assay was immunoSEQ multiplex PCR, and TCRdb's table has in-frame clones only and misses some. The sample consists of more than 7,500 clones, 91% of them appearing once. Source material: CD8+ T cells from blood. The receptors were gathered from a human donor with classical Hodgkin lymphoma. Both conserved end residues are part of each CDR3. The D gene is left open where the match is weak. The size field is filled for only some rows; it gives once, few, many or a size class.

d_gene	v_gene	abundance	j_gene	CDR3aa	CDR3nt
TRBD2	TRBV29-1	NA	TRBJ2-3	CSVEQASGWGSPDTQYF	TGCAGCGTTGAACAGGCTAGCGGCTGGGGGAGCCCAGATACGCAGTATTTT
TRBD2	TRBV19	NA	TRBJ2-1	CASSELAADYNEQFF	TGTGCCAGTAGTGAACTAGCGGCCGACTACAATGAGCAGTTCTTC
NA	TRBV27	few	TRBJ1-4	CASSTEQGPNEKLFF	TGTGCCAGCAGTACCGAACAGGGTCCTAATGAAAAACTGTTTTTT
TRBD1	TRBV19	NA	TRBJ1-2	CASSKILETGDNYGYTF	TGTGCCAGTAGTAAGATTCTGGAGACAGGGGATAACTATGGCTACACCTTC
TRBD1	TRBV5-6	NA	TRBJ1-2	CASSWVGGSGYTF	TGTGCCAGCAGCTGGGTAGGGGGCTCTGGCTACACCTTC
TRBD1	TRBV27	NA	TRBJ1-3	CASSLRGQGQNTIYF	TGTGCCAGCAGCCTAAGGGGACAGGGGCAAAACACCATATATTTT
NA	TRBV28	NA	TRBJ2-7	CASSIDRFSYEQYF	TGTGCCAGCAGTATCGACAGGTTTTCCTACGAGCAGTACTTC
TRBD1	TRBV5-8	once	TRBJ2-3	CASDGTVPGDTQYF	TGTGCCAGCGATGGGACAGTCCCAGGGGATACGCAGTATTTT
NA	TRBV12-5	NA	TRBJ1-5	CASGLERGSGQPQHF	TGTGCTAGTGGTTTGGAAAGGGGTTCGGGGCAGCCCCAGCATTTT
TRBD1	TRBV5-1	NA	TRBJ2-2	CASSRGLGTGELFF	TGCGCCAGCAGCAGGGGGCTCGGCACCGGGGAGCTGTTTTTT
TRBD1	TRBV6-1	NA	TRBJ2-1	CASRVRDRDDNEQFF	TGTGCCAGCAGAGTCCGGGACAGGGACGACAATGAGCAGTTCTTC
NA	TRBV14	once	TRBJ2-2	CASSQKSSGELFF	TGTGCCAGCAGCCAAAAGTCCAGCGGGGAGCTGTTTTTT
NA	TRBV27	once	TRBJ2-3	CATQLSQGGTDTQYF	TGTGCCACCCAGTTATCACAGGGTGGCACAGATACGCAGTATTTT
TRBD2	TRBV6-4	NA	TRBJ2-3	CASSETGGADTQYF	TGTGCCAGCAGTGAAACGGGGGGGGCAGATACGCAGTATTTT